Described below is a single T cell receptor (beta chain) sequence and its context. This sample is drawn from a study of blood T cell repertoires in COVID-19. Overall study: Specimens from acute and convalescent COVID-19 originated in the United States, Italy and Spain. The analysed material was cDNA or gDNA that came from T cells, B-cell-depleted T cells, or PBMCs.

V shed 9 bases and J 6 bases; nucleotides not matched to a gene: 9. The CDR3 spans 15 residues. Per the germline V gene, CDR1 is MDHEN and CDR2 is SYDVKM. Profiled with immunoSEQ multiplex PCR; TCRdb holds only in-frame clones, not every one. In the table there are approximately 92,000 clones, 82% of which are singletons. The TCR sequence derives from a man older than 75 with acute or convalescent COVID-19. The sequencing sample was made of peripheral blood. The V gene is TRBV28, the J gene TRBJ1-5, with 12 bases matching TRBD1. CDR3: CARKTGTGGRQPQHF. DNA of the CDR3: TGTGCCAGGAAAACCGGGACAGGGGGCCGTCAGCCCCAGCATTTT. The complete variable domain, with remaining parts taken from reference TRBV28 and TRBJ1-5, reads DVKVTQSSRYLVKRTGEKVFLECVQDMDHENMFWYRQDPGLGLRLIYFSYDVKMKEKGDIPEGYSVSREKKERFSLILESASTNQTSMYLCARKTGTGGRQPQHFGDGTRLSIL.